This TCR beta chain was documented in a study of CD8+ T cells in alopecia areata. Following RNA extraction, reverse transcription yielded cDNA that acted as the sequencing template. Profiling relied on immunoSEQ multiplex PCR, and the TCRdb table lists in-frame clones only, not all of them. The table lists fewer than 250,000 clones, about three fifths of them singletons. V gave up 7 bases and J gave up 4 bases, with 23 bases separating them. Per germline, CDR1 SGHAT and CDR2 FQNNGV. This CDR3 is 16 amino acids long. The source was CD4+ T cells sorted from blood, collected at week 0. The clonotype was recovered from a human donor with alopecia areata. The rearrangement uses TRBV11-2 and TRBJ2-7; D is uncertain. The CDR3 sequence is CASTPPRLPGPYEQYF. CDR3 bases: TGTGCCAGCACACCCCCCAGGCTACCAGGTCCTTACGAGCAGTACTTC. The variable domain in full, with the rest retrieved from reference TRBV11-2 and TRBJ2-7, is EAGVAQSPRYKIIEKRQSVAFWCNPISGHATLYWYQQILGQGPKLLIQFQNNGVVDDSQLPKDRFSAERLKGVDSTLKIQPAKLEDSAVYLCASTPPRLPGPYEQYFGPGTRLTVT.